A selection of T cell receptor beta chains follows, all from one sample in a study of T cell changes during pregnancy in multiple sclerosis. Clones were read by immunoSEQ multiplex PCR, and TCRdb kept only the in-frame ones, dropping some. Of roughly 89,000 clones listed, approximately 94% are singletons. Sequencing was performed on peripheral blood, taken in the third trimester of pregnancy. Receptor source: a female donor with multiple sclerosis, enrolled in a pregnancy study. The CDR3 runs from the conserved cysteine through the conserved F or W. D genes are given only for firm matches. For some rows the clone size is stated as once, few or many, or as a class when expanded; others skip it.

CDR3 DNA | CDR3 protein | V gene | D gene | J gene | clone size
TGTGCCAGCTCACCACTACCGGGACAGGGGCTCTACGAGCAGTACTTC | CASSPLPGQGLYEQYF | TRBV18 | TRBD1 | TRBJ2-7 | .
TGTGCCACCAGCAGAGCGCTAGCGGGAGGGTACGAGCAGTACTTC | CATSRALAGGYEQYF | TRBV15 | TRBD2 | TRBJ2-7 | .
TGTGCCACCGGGACTAGCGGGAGGGACGGCGAGACCCAGTACTTC | CATGTSGRDGETQYF | TRBV2 | TRBD2 | TRBJ2-5 | .
TGTGCCAGCTGTAGAGGCTACGAGCAGTACTTC | CASCRGYEQYF | TRBV2 | . | TRBJ2-7 | .
TGCAGCGTGATGACTAGCGGGGGAACCTACGAGCAGTACTTC | CSVMTSGGTYEQYF | TRBV29-1 | TRBD2 | TRBJ2-7 | .
TGTGCCAGCAGTGGGGCAGGGGACTACGAGCAGTACTTC | CASSGAGDYEQYF | TRBV2 | . | TRBJ2-7 | .
TGTGCTAGCAGCTCCAACGGAGGCCTGGAGACCCAGTACTTC | CASSSNGGLETQYF | TRBV7-7 | . | TRBJ2-5 | .
TGTGCCAGCAGCTTGGGGTGGGGATCAGGGGACTATGGCTACACCTTC | CASSLGWGSGDYGYTF | TRBV5-4 | . | TRBJ1-2 | .
TGCGCCAGCAGCTGGCTCGCGACCGTGGACTCCGAGCAGTACTTC | CASSWLATVDSEQYF | TRBV5-1 | . | TRBJ2-7 | .
TGTGCCAGCAGCCCGGAGGCCGGGGAGCTGTTTTTT | CASSPEAGELFF | TRBV2 | . | TRBJ2-2 | .
TGTGCCAGCAGCGAGATTAGGATTGGCCGGCCCCCAGGAGGCTACACCTTC | CASSEIRIGRPPGGYTF | TRBV28 | . | TRBJ1-2 | .
TGCGCCAGTCGACTAGCGGATAACTACGAGCAGTACTTC | CASRLADNYEQYF | TRBV5-1 | TRBD2 | TRBJ2-7 | .
TGTGCCACCAGCAGAGATCCCGGGACAGCAAACACCGGGGAGCTGTTTTTT | CATSRDPGTANTGELFF | TRBV15 | TRBD1 | TRBJ2-2 | .
TGTGCCACCAGCAGAGATCGGACAGGGTACACGGAGACCCAGTACTTC | CATSRDRTGYTETQYF | TRBV15 | TRBD1 | TRBJ2-5 | .
TGTGCCAGTAGTACTACATACAGGGGAGTGCGGCAGCCCCAGCATTTT | CASSTTYRGVRQPQHF | TRBV19 | TRBD1 | TRBJ1-5 | .
TGTGCTAGTGGTTTGGGACAGGGGGCCCCCGGGGAGCTGTTTTTT | CASGLGQGAPGELFF | TRBV12-5 | TRBD1 | TRBJ2-2 | once
TGCGCCAGCAGCCTCGGGGGGCTGAATGAAAAACTGTTTTTT | CASSLGGLNEKLFF | TRBV4-3 | . | TRBJ1-4 | .
TGTGCCAGCAGGGGGAGCGGGAGGAACCCCTACGAGCAGTACTTC | CASRGSGRNPYEQYF | TRBV2 | TRBD2 | TRBJ2-7 | .
TGCGCCAGCAGCTCGGACAGCGAACGTGAAAAACTGTTTTTT | CASSSDSEREKLFF | TRBV5-1 | . | TRBJ1-4 | .
TGCGCCAGCAGCTTGATGGGACTACCCGCCTACGAGCAGTACTTC | CASSLMGLPAYEQYF | TRBV5-1 | TRBD2 | TRBJ2-7 | .
TGTGCCAGCAGCTTGGCCCCTAGCGGGAACAACGAGCAGTACTTC | CASSLAPSGNNEQYF | TRBV5-6 | TRBD2 | TRBJ2-7 | .
TGTGCCAGCAGGCGACAGTCTACAGGGGGCGCCTACGAGCAGTACTTC | CASRRQSTGGAYEQYF | TRBV28 | TRBD1 | TRBJ2-7 | .
TGTGCCAGCAGCTCTTCCACAGGGGCTAGCACAGATACGCAGTATTTT | CASSSSTGASTDTQYF | TRBV5-6 | TRBD1 | TRBJ2-3 | .
TGTGCCAGCAGCTTGGCACTAGCGGGAGTGTTTGGGGAGCTGTTTTTT | CASSLALAGVFGELFF | TRBV5-6 | TRBD2 | TRBJ2-2 | .
TGTGCCAGCAGTTACTCGATAGAGTACCCTGCCTACGAGCAGTACTTC | CASSYSIEYPAYEQYF | TRBV6-5 | . | TRBJ2-7 | once
TGTGCCAGCAGCTCCCTGGGGGGAGTCGAGACCCAGTACTTC | CASSSLGGVETQYF | TRBV7-2 | . | TRBJ2-5 | .
TGCGCCAGCAGCTTGTCTGAGATCACAGATACGCAGTATTTT | CASSLSEITDTQYF | TRBV5-1 | . | TRBJ2-3 | .
TGCAGCGTCCCTGGACAGGCGGGAGGAAAACTGTTTTTT | CSVPGQAGGKLFF | TRBV29-1 | TRBD1 | TRBJ1-4 | .
TGTGCCAGCAGAATCCGGACAGCGAAGGGGGCGGAAGCTTTCTTT | CASRIRTAKGAEAFF | TRBV6-5 | TRBD1 | TRBJ1-1 | .
TGTGCCAGCCTGCGAGAAGGGGGCGCGGAGACTGAAGCTTTCTTT | CASLREGGAETEAFF | TRBV6-6 | TRBD1 | TRBJ1-1 | .